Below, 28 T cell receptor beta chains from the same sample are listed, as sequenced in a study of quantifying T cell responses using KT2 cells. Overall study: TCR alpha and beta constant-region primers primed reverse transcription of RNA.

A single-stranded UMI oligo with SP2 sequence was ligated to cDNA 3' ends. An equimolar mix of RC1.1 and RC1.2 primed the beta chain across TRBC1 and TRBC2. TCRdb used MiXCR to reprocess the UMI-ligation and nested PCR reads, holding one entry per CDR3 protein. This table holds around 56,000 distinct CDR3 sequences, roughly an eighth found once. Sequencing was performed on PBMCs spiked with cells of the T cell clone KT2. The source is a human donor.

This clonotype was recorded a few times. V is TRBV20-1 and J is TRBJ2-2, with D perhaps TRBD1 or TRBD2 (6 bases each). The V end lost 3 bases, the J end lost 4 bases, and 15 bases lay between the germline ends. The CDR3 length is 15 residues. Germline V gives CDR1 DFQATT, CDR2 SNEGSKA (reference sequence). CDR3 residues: CSASPRGGSTGELFF. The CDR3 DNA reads TGCAGTGCTAGCCCCAGAGGGGGGAGCACCGGGGAGCTGTTTTTT.

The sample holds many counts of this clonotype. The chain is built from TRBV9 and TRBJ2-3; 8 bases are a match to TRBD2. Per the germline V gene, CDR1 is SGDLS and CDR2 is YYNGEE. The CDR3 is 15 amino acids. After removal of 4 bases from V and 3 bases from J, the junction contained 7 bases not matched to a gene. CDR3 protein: CASSSTSAPTDTQYF. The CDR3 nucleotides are TGTGCCAGCAGCTCGACTAGCGCGCCGACAGATACGCAGTATTTT.

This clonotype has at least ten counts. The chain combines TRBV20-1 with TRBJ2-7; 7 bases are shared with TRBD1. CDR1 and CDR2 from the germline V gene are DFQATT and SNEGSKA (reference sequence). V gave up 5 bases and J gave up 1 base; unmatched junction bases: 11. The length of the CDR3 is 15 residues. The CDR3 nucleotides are TGCAGTGCTGAAGAGACAGGGACAAGGTCCTACGAGCAGTACTTC. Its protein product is CSAEETGTRSYEQYF.

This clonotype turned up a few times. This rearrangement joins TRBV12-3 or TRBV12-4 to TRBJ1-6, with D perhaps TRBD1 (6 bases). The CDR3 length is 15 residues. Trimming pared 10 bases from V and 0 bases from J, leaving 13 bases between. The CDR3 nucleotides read TGTGCCACCCGACAGGCGAGCTCCTATAATTCACCCCTCCACTTT. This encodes CATRQASSYNSPLHF.

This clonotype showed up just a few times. CDR3 DNA: TGTGCCAGCAGCGAGGGACAGGGGTCCTACAATGAGCAGTTCTTC. Its translation is CASSEGQGSYNEQFF. V is TRBV2 and J is TRBJ2-1; 10 positions match TRBD1. CDR1 and CDR2 (germline): SNHLY, FYNNEI. After removal of 6 bases from V and 1 base from J, the junction contained 3 bases not matched to a gene. This CDR3 is built from 15 residues.

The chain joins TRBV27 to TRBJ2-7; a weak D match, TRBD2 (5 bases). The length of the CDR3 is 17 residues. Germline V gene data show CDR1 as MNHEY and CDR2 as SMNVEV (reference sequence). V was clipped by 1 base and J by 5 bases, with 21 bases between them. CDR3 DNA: TGTGCCAGCAGTTTATGGTATTCTGGGGAGCGAGGGCACGAGCAGTACTTC. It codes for CASSLWYSGERGHEQYF.

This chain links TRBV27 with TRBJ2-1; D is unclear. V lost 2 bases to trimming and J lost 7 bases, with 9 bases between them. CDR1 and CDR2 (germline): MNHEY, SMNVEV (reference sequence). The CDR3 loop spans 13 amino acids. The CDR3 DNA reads TGTGCCAGCAGTTTAAATCACTTTAATGAGCAGTTCTTC. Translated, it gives CASSLNHFNEQFF.

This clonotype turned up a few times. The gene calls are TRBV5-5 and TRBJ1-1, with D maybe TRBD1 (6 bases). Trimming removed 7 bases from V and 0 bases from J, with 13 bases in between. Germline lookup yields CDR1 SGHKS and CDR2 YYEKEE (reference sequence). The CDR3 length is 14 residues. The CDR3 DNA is TGTGCCAGCTCATGGACAGACTTGAACACTGAAGCTTTCTTT. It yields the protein CASSWTDLNTEAFF.

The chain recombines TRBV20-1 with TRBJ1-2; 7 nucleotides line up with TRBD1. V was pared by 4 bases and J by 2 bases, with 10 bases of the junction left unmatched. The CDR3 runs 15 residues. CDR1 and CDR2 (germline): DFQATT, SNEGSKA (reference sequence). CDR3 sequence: CSATTPRTGNYGYTF. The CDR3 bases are TGCAGTGCTACCACTCCCCGGACAGGCAACTATGGCTACACCTTC.

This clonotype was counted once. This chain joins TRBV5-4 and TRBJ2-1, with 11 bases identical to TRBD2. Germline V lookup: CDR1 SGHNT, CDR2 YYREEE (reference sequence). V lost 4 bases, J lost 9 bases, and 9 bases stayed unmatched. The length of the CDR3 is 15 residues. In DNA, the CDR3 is TGTGCCAGCAGCCCTCTACTAGCGGGAGCCGGTGAGCAGTTCTTC. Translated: CASSPLLAGAGEQFF.

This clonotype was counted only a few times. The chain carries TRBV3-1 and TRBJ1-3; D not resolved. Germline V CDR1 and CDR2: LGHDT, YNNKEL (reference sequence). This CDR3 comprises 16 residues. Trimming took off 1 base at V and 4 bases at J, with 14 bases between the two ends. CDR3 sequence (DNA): TGTGCCAGCAGCCAAGTTCGAACAAACCTGGGAAACACCATATATTTT. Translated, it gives CASSQVRTNLGNTIYF.

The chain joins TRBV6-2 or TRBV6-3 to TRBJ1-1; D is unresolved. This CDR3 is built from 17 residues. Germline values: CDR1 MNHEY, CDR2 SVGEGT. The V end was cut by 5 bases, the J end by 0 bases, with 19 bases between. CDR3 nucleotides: TGTGCCAGCAGTGGGCTAACTGGCGGACGGCTGAACACTGAAGCTTTCTTT. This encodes CASSGLTGGRLNTEAFF.

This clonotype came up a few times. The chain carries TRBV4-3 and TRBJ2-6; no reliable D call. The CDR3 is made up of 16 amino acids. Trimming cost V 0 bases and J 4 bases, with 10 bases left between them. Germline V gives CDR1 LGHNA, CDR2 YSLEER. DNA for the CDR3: TGCGCCAGCAGCCAAGAAGTCGGTTCCGGGGCCAACGTCCTGACTTTC. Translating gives CASSQEVGSGANVLTF.

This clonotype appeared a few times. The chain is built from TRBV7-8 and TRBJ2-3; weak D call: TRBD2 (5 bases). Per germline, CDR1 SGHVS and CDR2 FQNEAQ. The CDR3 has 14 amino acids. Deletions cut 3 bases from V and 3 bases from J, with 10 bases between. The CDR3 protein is CASSLGRETDTQYF. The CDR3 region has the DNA TGTGCCAGCAGCTTGGGGAGAGAGACAGATACGCAGTATTTT.

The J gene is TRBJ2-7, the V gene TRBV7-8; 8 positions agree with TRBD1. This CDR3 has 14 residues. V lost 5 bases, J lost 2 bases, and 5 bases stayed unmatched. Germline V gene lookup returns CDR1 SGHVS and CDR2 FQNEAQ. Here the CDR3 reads CASSLMGQAYEQYF. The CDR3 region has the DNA TGTGCCAGCAGCCTAATGGGACAGGCCTACGAGCAGTACTTC.

The CDR3 region is CAISEWRRSNEQFF. CDR3 in DNA: TGTGCCATCAGTGAGTGGAGGCGAAGCAATGAGCAGTTCTTC. The chain combines TRBV10-3 with TRBJ2-1, with D possibly TRBD2 on 5 matching bases. The CDR3 contains 14 residues. Germline V lookup: CDR1 ENHRY, CDR2 SYGVKD. The V end was cut by 1 base, the J end by 6 bases, with 10 bases between.

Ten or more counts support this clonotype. The chain's CDR3 is CAWIRGGGYNEQFF. DNA of the CDR3: TGTGCCTGGATTAGAGGCGGGGGCTACAATGAGCAGTTCTTC. The rearrangement joins TRBV30 to TRBJ2-1; 7 nucleotides align to TRBD2. Germline values: CDR1 GTSNPN, CDR2 SVGIG (reference sequence). The CDR3 loop spans 14 amino acids. V lost 4 bases, J lost 3 bases, and 6 bases stayed unmatched. Combining the CDR3 with reference TRBV30 and TRBJ2-1 gives the whole variable domain SQTIHQWPATLVQPVGSPLSLECTVEGTSNPNLYWYRQAAGRGLQLLFYSVGIGQISSEVPQNLSASRPQDRQFILSSKKLLLSDSGFYLCAWIRGGGYNEQFFGPGTRLTVL.

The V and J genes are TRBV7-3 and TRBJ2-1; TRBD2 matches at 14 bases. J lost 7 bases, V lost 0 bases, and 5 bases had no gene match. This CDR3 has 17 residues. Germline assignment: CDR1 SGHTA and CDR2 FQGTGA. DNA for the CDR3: TGTGCCAGCAGCTTAACCGGACTAGCGGGGGGCCGGAATGAGCAGTTCTTC. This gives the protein CASSLTGLAGGRNEQFF.

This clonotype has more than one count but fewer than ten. This CDR3 reads CASNSEGVTEAFF. CDR3 DNA: TGTGCCAGCAACTCCGAGGGTGTCACTGAAGCTTTCTTT. The rearrangement uses TRBV6-5 and TRBJ1-1; no firm D call. Germline V gene sequence: CDR1 MNHEY, CDR2 SVGAGI. The CDR3 has 13 amino acids. Trimming pared 7 bases from V and 4 bases from J, leaving 13 bases between.

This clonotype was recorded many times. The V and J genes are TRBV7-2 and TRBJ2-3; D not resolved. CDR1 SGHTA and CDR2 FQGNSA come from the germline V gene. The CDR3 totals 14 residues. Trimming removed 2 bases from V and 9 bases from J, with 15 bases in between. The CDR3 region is CASSLNTYPDTQYF. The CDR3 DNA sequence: TGTGCCAGCAGCTTAAACACCTACCCTGACACGCAGTATTTT. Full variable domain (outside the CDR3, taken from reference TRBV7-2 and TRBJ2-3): GAGVSQSPSNKVTEKGKDVELRCDPISGHTALYWYRQSLGQGLEFLIYFQGNSAPDKSGLPSDRFSAERTGGSVSTLTIQRTQQEDSAVYLCASSLNTYPDTQYFGPGTRLTVL.

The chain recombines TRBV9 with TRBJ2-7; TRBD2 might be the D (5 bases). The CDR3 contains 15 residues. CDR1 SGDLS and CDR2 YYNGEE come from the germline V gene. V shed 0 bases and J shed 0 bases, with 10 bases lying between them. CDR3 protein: CASSVGGEDSYEQYF. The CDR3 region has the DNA TGTGCCAGCAGCGTAGGGGGAGAGGACTCCTACGAGCAGTACTTC.

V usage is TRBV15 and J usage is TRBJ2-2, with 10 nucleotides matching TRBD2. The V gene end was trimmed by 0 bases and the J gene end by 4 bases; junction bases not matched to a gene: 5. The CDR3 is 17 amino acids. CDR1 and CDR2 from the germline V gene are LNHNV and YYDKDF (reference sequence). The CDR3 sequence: CATSRDGSGRATGELFF. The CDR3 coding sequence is TGTGCCACCAGCAGAGACGGAAGCGGGAGGGCCACCGGGGAGCTGTTTTTT.

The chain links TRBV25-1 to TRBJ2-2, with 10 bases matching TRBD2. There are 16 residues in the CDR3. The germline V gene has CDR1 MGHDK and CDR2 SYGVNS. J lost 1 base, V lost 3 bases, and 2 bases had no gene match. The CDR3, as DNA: TGTGCCAGCAGTGATTTAGCGGGAGGGAACACCGGGGAGCTGTTTTTT. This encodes CASSDLAGGNTGELFF.

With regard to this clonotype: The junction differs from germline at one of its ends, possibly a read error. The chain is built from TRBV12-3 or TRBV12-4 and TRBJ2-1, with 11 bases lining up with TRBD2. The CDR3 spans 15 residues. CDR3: CASSIAGGAYNEQFF. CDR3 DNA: TGTGCCAGCAGTATAGCGGGAGGGGCCTACAATGAGCAGTTCTTC.

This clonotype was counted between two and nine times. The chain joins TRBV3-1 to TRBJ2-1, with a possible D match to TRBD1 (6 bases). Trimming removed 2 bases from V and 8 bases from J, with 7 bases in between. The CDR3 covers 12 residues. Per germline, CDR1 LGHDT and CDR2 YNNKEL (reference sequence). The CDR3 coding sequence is TGTGCCAGCAGCCAATCAGGGGATGAGCAGTTCTTC. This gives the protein CASSQSGDEQFF.

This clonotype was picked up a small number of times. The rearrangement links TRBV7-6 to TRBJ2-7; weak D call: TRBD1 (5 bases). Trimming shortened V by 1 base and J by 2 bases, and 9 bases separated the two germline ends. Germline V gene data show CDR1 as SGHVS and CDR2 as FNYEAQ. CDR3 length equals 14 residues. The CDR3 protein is CASSLGAGPYEQYF. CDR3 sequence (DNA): TGTGCCAGCAGCTTAGGGGCAGGGCCCTACGAGCAGTACTTC.

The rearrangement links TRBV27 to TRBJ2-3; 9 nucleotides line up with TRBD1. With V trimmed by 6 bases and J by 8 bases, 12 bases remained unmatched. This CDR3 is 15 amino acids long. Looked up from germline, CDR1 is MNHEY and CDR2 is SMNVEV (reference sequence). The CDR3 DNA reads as TGTGCCAGCAGAAGGGGGACAGGGTCACTCGGTACGCAGTATTTT. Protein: CASRRGTGSLGTQYF.

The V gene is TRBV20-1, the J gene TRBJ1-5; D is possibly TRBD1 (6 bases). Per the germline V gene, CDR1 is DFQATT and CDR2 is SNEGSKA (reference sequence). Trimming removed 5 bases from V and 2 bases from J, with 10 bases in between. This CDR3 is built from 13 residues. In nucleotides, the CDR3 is TGCAGTGCTCGAAGGACAGGCAATCAGCCCCAGCATTTT. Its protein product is CSARRTGNQPQHF.